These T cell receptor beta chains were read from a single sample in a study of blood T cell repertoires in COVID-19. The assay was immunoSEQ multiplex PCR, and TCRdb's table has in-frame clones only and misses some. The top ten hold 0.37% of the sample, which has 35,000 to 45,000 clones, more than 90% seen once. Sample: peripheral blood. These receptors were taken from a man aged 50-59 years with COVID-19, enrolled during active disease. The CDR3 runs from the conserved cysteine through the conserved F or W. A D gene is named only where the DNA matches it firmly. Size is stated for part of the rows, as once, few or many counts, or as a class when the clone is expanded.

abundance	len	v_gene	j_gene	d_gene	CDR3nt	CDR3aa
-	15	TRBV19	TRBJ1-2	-	TGTGCCAGTAGTAGCGGACTCCCCTTTAACTATGGCTACACCTTC	CASSSGLPFNYGYTF
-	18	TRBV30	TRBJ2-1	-	TGTGCCTGGAGTAGAACCAACTCGGGACTCGGGCCCTACAATGAGCAGTTCTTC	CAWSRTNSGLGPYNEQFF
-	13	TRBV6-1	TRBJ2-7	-	TGTGCCAGCAGTGAATCCGACTGGTACGAGCAGTACTTC	CASSESDWYEQYF
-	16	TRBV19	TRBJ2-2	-	TGTGCCAGTAGTCCCCCCCCGGGACAAAACACCGGGGAGCTGTTTTTT	CASSPPPGQNTGELFF
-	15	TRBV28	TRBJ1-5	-	TGTGCCAGCAGGGGGGGGTACAACGGCAATCAGCCCCAGCATTTT	CASRGGYNGNQPQHF
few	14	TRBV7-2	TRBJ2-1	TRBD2	TGTGCCAGCAGAAGGACTAGCGGGAACAGTGAGCAGTTCTTC	CASRRTSGNSEQFF
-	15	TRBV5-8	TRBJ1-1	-	TGTGCCAGCAGCTTGATGGGGGGGCTGAACACTGAAGCTTTCTTT	CASSLMGGLNTEAFF
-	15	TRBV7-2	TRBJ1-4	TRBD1	TGTGCCAGCAGCACGTCCGGGACAGGGTTGAAAAAACTGTTTTTT	CASSTSGTGLKKLFF
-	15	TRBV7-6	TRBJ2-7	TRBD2	TGTGCCAGCAGCTTAGGAGGCGGGAGCTCCTACGAGCAGTACTTC	CASSLGGGSSYEQYF
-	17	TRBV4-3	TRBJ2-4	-	TGCGCCAGCAGCCGGTCCTATACTGGGAGGTCCAAAAACATTCAGTACTTC	CASSRSYTGRSKNIQYF
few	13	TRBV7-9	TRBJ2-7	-	TGTGCCAGCAGCTTAGTTAGGGGCTACGAGCAGTACTTC	CASSLVRGYEQYF